This T cell receptor beta chain was identified in a study of immune heterogeneity within non-small cell lung tumors. Study-wide background: Tumors were classified as 4 squamous cell carcinomas, 10 non-squamous carcinomas and 1 not otherwise specified.

Multiplex PCR relied on 32 V and 13 J primers to amplify TCR beta CDR3. TCRdb used MiXCR to reprocess the multiplex PCR reads, holding one entry per CDR3 protein. The sample consists of around 3,700 distinct CDR3 sequences, roughly 35% of them appearing once. Study-wide findings and caveats: Recurring identical dominant CDR3 beta clonotypes were observed across tumor sites within a patient, together with site-unique high-frequency clones.

Genomic DNA extracted from bulk tumor tissue served as template. A total of roughly 600 ng was used per sample. Surgeons took several biopsies per primary tumor, spaced far apart, during surgery. The cohort was untreated, with newly diagnosed non-small cell lung cancer undergoing curative surgery. Sample donors consisted of newly diagnosed non-small cell lung cancer patients who were undergoing surgery with curative intent. For this clonotype: Its specificity is not known.

Germline-derived CDR1 and CDR2 are DFQATT and SNEGSKA (reference sequence). V was clipped by 3 bases and J by 7 bases; unmatched bases: 12. This CDR3 is built from 15 residues. The genes are TRBV20-1 and TRBJ2-7; 10 nucleotides agree with TRBD2. This TCR derives from a man between 70 and 80 years old with non-small cell lung cancer. Specimen: lung tumor tissue. CDR3 loop: CSARRTSGDQWEQYF. The CDR3 coding sequence is TGCAGTGCTAGGAGGACTAGCGGCGACCAGTGGGAGCAGTACTTC.